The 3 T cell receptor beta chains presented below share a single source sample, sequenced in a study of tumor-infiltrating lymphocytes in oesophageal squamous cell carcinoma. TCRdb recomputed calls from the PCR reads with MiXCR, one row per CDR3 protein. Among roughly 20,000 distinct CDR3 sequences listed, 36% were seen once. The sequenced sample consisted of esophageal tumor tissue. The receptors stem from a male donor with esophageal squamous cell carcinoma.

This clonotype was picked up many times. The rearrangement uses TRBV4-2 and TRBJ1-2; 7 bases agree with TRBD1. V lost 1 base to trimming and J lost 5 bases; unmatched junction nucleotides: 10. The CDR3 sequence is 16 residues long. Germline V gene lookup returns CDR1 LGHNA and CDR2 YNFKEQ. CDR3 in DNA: TGTGCCAGCAGCCAAGGCGGACAGGCGACCTTTTATGGCTACACCTTC. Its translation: CASSQGGQATFYGYTF.

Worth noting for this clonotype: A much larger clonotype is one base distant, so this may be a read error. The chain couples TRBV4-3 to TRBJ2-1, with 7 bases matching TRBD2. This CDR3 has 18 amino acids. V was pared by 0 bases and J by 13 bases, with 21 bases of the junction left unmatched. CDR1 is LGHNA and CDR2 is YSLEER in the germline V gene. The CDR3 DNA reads TGCGCCAGCAGCCAAGATTGGGGGGGGTACCTAGCCAAAAACATTCAGTTCTTC. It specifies CASSQDWGGYLAKNIQFF.

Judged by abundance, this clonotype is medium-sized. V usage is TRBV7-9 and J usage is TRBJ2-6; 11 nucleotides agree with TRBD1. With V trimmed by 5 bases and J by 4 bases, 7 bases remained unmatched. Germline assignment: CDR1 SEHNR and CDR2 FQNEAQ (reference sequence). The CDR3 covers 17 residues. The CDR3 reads CASSTGQGARGANVLTF. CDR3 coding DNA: TGTGCCAGCAGCACCGGACAGGGGGCGAGGGGGGCCAACGTCCTGACTTTC.